Following are 29 T cell receptor beta chains from one sample sequenced in a study of regulatory T cells in long-lasting Graves disease. Stated time point: newly diagnosed GD, antithyroid drugs for less than 3 months. The TCR library was made from RNA extracted from PBMCs. Construction of the TCR beta libraries employed iRepertoire HTBI primers in conjunction with Arm-PCR of CDR3 regions. TCRdb passed the multiplex PCR reads through MiXCR, listing each CDR3 protein once. The sample contains around 400,000 distinct CDR3 sequences, roughly 15% of which appear only once. The data were also submitted as part of a second study, on T cells in Graves' hyperthyroidism and ophthalmopathy.

The starting material was peripheral blood mononuclear cells (PBMCs), obtained at new diagnosis, from a patient treated with antithyroid drugs. The receptors originated from a middle-aged woman with Graves disease.

This clonotype showed up many times. V and J are TRBV30 and TRBJ2-7; D is perhaps TRBD2 (5 bases). This CDR3 region has 15 residues. Germline V gives CDR1 GTSNPN, CDR2 SVGIG (reference sequence). The V gene lost 0 bases and the J gene lost 6 bases, with 18 bases spanning the gap. The CDR3 DNA reads as TGTGCCTGGAGTGTACCCCGGGGTGCCGGTGGCGAGCAGTACTTC. Translating it yields CAWSVPRGAGGEQYF.

This clonotype was seen repeatedly, ten times or more. This chain joins TRBV5-1 and TRBJ2-5; D is unclear. The germline V and J ends were trimmed by 2 bases and 1 base, with 9 bases remaining between them. The CDR3 is 14 residues long. CDR1 SGHRS and CDR2 YFSETQ come from the germline V gene. The CDR3 loop is CASSFLDLQETQYF. The CDR3 DNA follows: TGCGCCAGCAGCTTCCTGGATCTCCAAGAGACCCAGTACTTC.

A few counts support this clonotype. J is TRBJ2-7 and V is TRBV20-1; possibly TRBD2 for D (6 bases). With 0 bases removed from V and 0 bases from J, the gap between germline ends came to 12 bases. In germline, CDR1 is DFQATT, CDR2 SNEGSKA (reference sequence). CDR3 length: 15 amino acids. The CDR3 loop reads CSARDRREASYEQYF. Written as DNA, the CDR3 is TGCAGTGCTAGAGATCGGAGGGAGGCCTCCTACGAGCAGTACTTC.

This clonotype has ten or more counts. The V call is TRBV11-2, the J call TRBJ2-1; TRBD2 agrees at 7 bases. Trimming took 6 bases from V and 5 from J; bases not matched to a gene: 4. The germline V gene has CDR1 SGHAT and CDR2 FQNNGV. The CDR3 spans 13 residues. Written as DNA, the CDR3 is TGTGCCAGCAGGAGCGGGATTGACAATGAGCAGTTCTTC. Its translation: CASRSGIDNEQFF.

CDR3 coding DNA: TGTGCCAGCAGCCCCTACGAGCGGTTCTCCTACAATGAGCAGTTCTTC. This codes for CASSPYERFSYNEQFF. This chain uses TRBV4-2 with TRBJ2-1, with D perhaps matching TRBD2 (5 bases). The germline gives CDR1 LGHNA, CDR2 YNFKEQ. Trimming took 4 bases from V and 0 from J, leaving 13 bases between them. This CDR3 is 16 amino acids long.

The sample holds a few counts of this clonotype. The J gene is TRBJ1-2, the V gene TRBV3-1; tentative D call: TRBD1 (5 bases). Germline CDR1 reads LGHDT; CDR2 reads YNNKEL (reference sequence). The CDR3 loop spans 14 amino acids. V gave up 4 bases and J gave up 4 bases, with 13 bases separating them. CDR3 nucleotides: TGTGCCAGCAGCCTCCCCGGGACTACCTATGGCTACACCTTC. Protein: CASSLPGTTYGYTF.

This clonotype was observed a few times. The chain uses TRBV18 and TRBJ2-1; no clear D. V was clipped by 1 base and J by 8 bases, with 21 bases between them. The germline V gene encodes CDR1 KGHSH and CDR2 LQKENI. The CDR3 is 17 residues long. CDR3 nucleotides: TGTGCCAGCTCACCACAGATGCGGCTAGGTGGTGGAGATGAGCAGTTCTTC. This encodes CASSPQMRLGGGDEQFF.

Note on this clonotype: A far larger clone is one nucleotide away, so this likely arose from a read error. This chain joins TRBV6-1 and TRBJ1-1, with D hard to call. This CDR3 is built from 13 residues. Germline V gives CDR1 MNHNS, CDR2 SASEGT. V was cut by 3 bases and J by 4 bases, with 9 bases left in between. CDR3 region: CASSDLASTEAFF. In DNA form, the CDR3 reads TGTGCCAGCAGTGATCTGGCTAGCACTGAAGCTTTCTTT.

The table lists this clonotype with many counts. The rearrangement joins TRBV19 to TRBJ2-1; weak D call: TRBD1 (6 bases). The CDR3 is 13 amino acids. Germline V gene data show CDR1 as LNHDA and CDR2 as SQIVND (reference sequence). V shed 6 bases and J shed 8 bases, with 14 bases lying between them. The CDR3: CASRNQGIDEQFF. CDR3 DNA: TGTGCCAGTAGGAACCAGGGGATCGATGAGCAGTTCTTC.

A few counts support this clonotype. The V call is TRBV28, the J call TRBJ2-7, with 9 bases fitting TRBD1. The CDR3 is 15 residues long. The V gene end was trimmed by 6 bases and the J gene end by 5 bases; junction bases not matched to a gene: 11. CDR1 is MDHEN, CDR2 SYDVKM, per germline. This CDR3 is CASRVTGGPLHEQYF. In nucleotides, the CDR3 is TGTGCCAGCAGGGTCACAGGGGGCCCTCTTCACGAGCAGTACTTC.

This clonotype has ten or more counts. This sequence joins TRBV12-5 and TRBJ2-7; D perhaps matches TRBD2 (5 bases). Germline values: CDR1 LGHNT, CDR2 FRNRAP. V was trimmed by 0 bases and J by 3 bases, leaving 15 bases between them. There are 16 residues in the CDR3. CDR3: CASGLVLGSGNYEQYF. CDR3 nucleotide sequence: TGTGCTAGTGGTTTGGTACTGGGCAGCGGCAACTACGAGCAGTACTTC.

This clonotype came up many times. The chain joins TRBV11-3 to TRBJ2-1; TRBD2 might be the D (6 bases). Germline CDR1 reads SGHNT; CDR2 reads YENEEA. V lost 0 bases and J lost 4, with 16 bases in between. The CDR3 is 17 residues long. The CDR3 is CASSLDGGSGPYNEQFF. CDR3 in DNA: TGTGCCAGCAGCTTAGATGGGGGTAGCGGCCCGTACAATGAGCAGTTCTTC.

On this clonotype: A much larger clonotype is one base distant, so this may be a read error. The rearrangement joins TRBV5-1 to TRBJ2-1; the D gene is possibly TRBD2 (5 bases). Germline CDR1 and CDR2: SGHRS and YFSETQ. The CDR3 has 13 residues. V was clipped by 0 bases and J by 10 bases, with 11 bases between them. This CDR3 is CASSLVGSHEQFF. The CDR3 region has the DNA TGCGCCAGCAGCTTGGTGGGGAGCCACGAGCAGTTCTTC.

About this clonotype: Since a far larger clone is one base different, this is likely a read error. The chain links TRBV11-2 to TRBJ2-5; 10 bases align to TRBD2. The CDR3 extends over 18 amino acids. CDR1 SGHAT and CDR2 FQNNGV come from the germline V gene. The CDR3 protein is CASSGSSPGSGRFYEQSF. Here the CDR3 DNA reads TGTGCCAGCAGCGGTAGCTCCCCGGGTAGCGGGAGGTTCTATGAGCAGTCCTTC.

Comment on this clonotype: This clone may be a read error of a much larger clone one base away. This chain uses TRBV30 with TRBJ2-2; the D is unclear. CDR1 is GTSNPN, CDR2 SVGIG, per germline (reference sequence). The CDR3 spans 11 residues. The V gene lost 7 bases and the J gene lost 6 bases, with 9 bases spanning the gap. The CDR3 DNA sequence: TGTGCCTCGAGATCCGCCGGGGAGCTGTTTTTT. It specifies CASRSAGELFF.

This clonotype was observed many times. This chain joins TRBV28 and TRBJ1-1; D uncertain. Germline-derived CDR1 and CDR2 are MDHEN and SYDVKM. Trimming stripped 4 bases from V and 7 bases from J, with 7 bases between. The CDR3 extends over 11 amino acids. CDR3 sequence: CASSSDNEAFF. Written as DNA, the CDR3 is TGTGCCAGCAGTTCCGACAATGAAGCTTTCTTT.

This clonotype was observed a few times. The rearrangement joins TRBV27 to TRBJ2-2; 9 nucleotides agree with TRBD2. From germline, CDR1 is MNHEY and CDR2 SMNVEV (reference sequence). V shed 5 bases and J 5 bases; nucleotides not matched to a gene: 9. CDR3 length equals 16 residues. CDR3 residues: CASSQIGLAPTGELFF. The DNA of the CDR3 is TGTGCCAGCAGTCAAATCGGACTAGCGCCAACCGGGGAGCTGTTTTTT.

There are many counts of this clonotype. The chain links TRBV27 to TRBJ2-7; 13 positions agree with TRBD2. With 0 bases clipped from V and 4 bases from J, the junction kept 3 bases outside the gene matches. Germline assignment: CDR1 MNHEY and CDR2 SMNVEV (reference sequence). The CDR3 is made up of 16 amino acids. CDR3 nucleotide sequence: TGTGCCAGCAGTTTATCGGGACTAGCGGGACAGTACGAGCAGTACTTC. Its translation: CASSLSGLAGQYEQYF.

J is TRBJ2-4 and V is TRBV19, with D perhaps TRBD2 (5 bases). Germline V CDR1 and CDR2: LNHDA, SQIVND (reference sequence). The CDR3 length is 14 residues. The germline V and J ends were trimmed by 3 bases and 0 bases, with 6 bases remaining between them. The CDR3 reads CASSIRGAKNIQYF. CDR3 nucleotide sequence: TGTGCCAGTAGTATCCGGGGAGCCAAAAACATTCAGTACTTC.

The chain is built from TRBV3-1 and TRBJ1-3; D is unresolved. This CDR3 comprises 17 residues. The germline V and J ends were trimmed by 3 bases and 0 bases, with 15 bases remaining between them. CDR1 is LGHDT and CDR2 is YNNKEL in the germline V gene (reference sequence). The CDR3 DNA reads as TGTGCCAGCAGCCAGGGGATGGCAGGCGACTCTGGAAACACCATATATTTT. Its translation: CASSQGMAGDSGNTIYF.

This clonotype was seen a few times. This rearrangement joins TRBV27 to TRBJ1-1; a possible D gene is TRBD1 (5 bases). The germline gives CDR1 MNHEY, CDR2 SMNVEV (reference sequence). The ends were cut back, 2 bases at V and 5 bases at J, with 12 bases in the middle. The CDR3 totals 14 residues. Written as DNA, the CDR3 is TGTGCCAGCAGTTTAGTTCAGGGCGGGACTGAAGCTTTCTTT. Translation: CASSLVQGGTEAFF.

This clonotype showed up many times. J is TRBJ2-7 and V is TRBV28, with 7 bases identical to TRBD1. V lost 5 bases to trimming and J lost 3 bases; unmatched junction nucleotides: 7. Germline V gives CDR1 MDHEN, CDR2 SYDVKM. CDR3 length equals 14 residues. The CDR3 loop reads CASSPRDSLYEQYF. The CDR3 DNA sequence: TGTGCCAGCAGTCCTCGGGACAGCCTCTACGAGCAGTACTTC. Together with reference TRBV28 and TRBJ2-7, the CDR3 gives the full variable domain: DVKVTQSSRYLVKRTGEKVFLECVQDMDHENMFWYRQDPGLGLRLIYFSYDVKMKEKGDIPEGYSVSREKKERFSLILESASTNQTSMYLCASSPRDSLYEQYFGPGTRLTVT.

Points on this clonotype: A much bigger clone sits one base away, suggesting this may be a read error. CDR3: CASSLRSNEQFF. The CDR3 DNA reads TGTGCCAGCAGCTTGCGCTCCAATGAGCAGTTCTTC. The chain uses TRBV5-4 and TRBJ2-1; unclear D gene. V was trimmed by 1 base and J by 6 bases, leaving 5 bases between them. CDR1 SGHNT and CDR2 YYREEE come from the germline V gene (reference sequence). The CDR3 extends over 12 amino acids.

This clonotype was recorded at least ten times. The V and J genes are TRBV24-1 and TRBJ1-5; no clear D gene. In germline, CDR1 is KGHDR, CDR2 SFDVKD. The CDR3 extends over 13 amino acids. V was clipped by 6 bases and J by 2 bases, with 7 bases between them. DNA for the CDR3: TGTGCCACCAGTATTCAGGGCAATCAGCCCCAGCATTTT. This gives the protein CATSIQGNQPQHF.

This clonotype occurred once. This chain joins TRBV29-1 and TRBJ2-6; no firm D call. This CDR3 contains 13 residues. Germline CDR1 is SQVTM and CDR2 is ANQGSEA. Trimming shortened V by 4 bases and J by 0 bases, and 4 bases separated the two germline ends. The CDR3 sequence: CSVADSGANVLTF. The CDR3, as DNA: TGCAGCGTTGCCGACTCTGGGGCCAACGTCCTGACTTTC. Together with reference TRBV29-1 and TRBJ2-6, the CDR3 gives the full variable domain: SAVISQKPSRDICQRGTSLTIQCQVDSQVTMMFWYRQQPGQSLTLIATANQGSEATYESGFVIDKFPISRPNLTFSTLTVSNMSPEDSSIYLCSVADSGANVLTFGAGSRLTVL.

This clonotype turned up a few times. This may stem from a read error, because a much larger clone lies one nucleotide away. V and J are TRBV2 and TRBJ2-1, with D unresolved. Germline V gene sequence: CDR1 SNHLY, CDR2 FYNNEI. This CDR3 is 12 amino acids long. Trimming removed 11 bases at V and 3 bases at J, with 11 bases between. The CDR3 DNA is TGTGCCTGCACTGGTAACTACAATGAGCAGTTCTTC. As protein: CACTGNYNEQFF. The whole variable domain, filled in from reference TRBV2 and TRBJ2-1, reads EPEVTQTPSHQVTQMGQEVILRCVPISNHLYFYWYRQILGQKVEFLVSFYNNEISEKSEIFDDQFSVERPDGSNFTLKIRSTKLEDSAMYFCACTGNYNEQFFGPGTRLTVL.

This clonotype has just one count. The junction departs from germline at one end; a sequencing error may be responsible. This sequence joins TRBV9 and TRBJ1-6; no firm D call. The V gene's germline CDR1 is SGDLS and CDR2 YYNGEE. The CDR3 totals 16 residues. CDR3 protein: CASSRDNYHYNSPLRF. The CDR3 coding sequence is TGTGCCAGCAGCAGAGACAACTACCACTATAATTCACCCCTCCGCTTT.

CDR3 in DNA: TGTGCCTGGAGTGCACGGGACCGACAGAACTATGGCTACACCTTC. This codes for CAWSARDRQNYGYTF. V gene TRBV30 combines with J gene TRBJ1-2; maybe TRBD1 (5 bases). This CDR3 is built from 15 residues. Germline-derived CDR1 and CDR2 are GTSNPN and SVGIG (reference sequence). Deletions cut 1 base from V and 2 bases from J, with 14 bases between. The whole variable domain, remainder taken from reference TRBV30 and TRBJ1-2, is SQTIHQWPATLVQPVGSPLSLECTVEGTSNPNLYWYRQAAGRGLQLLFYSVGIGQISSEVPQNLSASRPQDRQFILSSKKLLLSDSGFYLCAWSARDRQNYGYTFGSGTRLTVV.

In regard to this clonotype: Because it lacks the conserved phenylalanine or tryptophan at the end, this CDR3 is likely a read error. The chain employs TRBV2 and TRBJ2-3; possible D gene TRBD1, 6 bases. V was shortened by 4 bases and J by 4 bases, with 9 bases between the two germline ends. The CDR3 spans 13 residues. From germline, CDR1 is SNHLY and CDR2 FYNNEI. CDR3 bases: TGTGCCAGCAGTGCACAGGGCGCAGATACGCAGTATTTA. It encodes CASSAQGADTQYL.